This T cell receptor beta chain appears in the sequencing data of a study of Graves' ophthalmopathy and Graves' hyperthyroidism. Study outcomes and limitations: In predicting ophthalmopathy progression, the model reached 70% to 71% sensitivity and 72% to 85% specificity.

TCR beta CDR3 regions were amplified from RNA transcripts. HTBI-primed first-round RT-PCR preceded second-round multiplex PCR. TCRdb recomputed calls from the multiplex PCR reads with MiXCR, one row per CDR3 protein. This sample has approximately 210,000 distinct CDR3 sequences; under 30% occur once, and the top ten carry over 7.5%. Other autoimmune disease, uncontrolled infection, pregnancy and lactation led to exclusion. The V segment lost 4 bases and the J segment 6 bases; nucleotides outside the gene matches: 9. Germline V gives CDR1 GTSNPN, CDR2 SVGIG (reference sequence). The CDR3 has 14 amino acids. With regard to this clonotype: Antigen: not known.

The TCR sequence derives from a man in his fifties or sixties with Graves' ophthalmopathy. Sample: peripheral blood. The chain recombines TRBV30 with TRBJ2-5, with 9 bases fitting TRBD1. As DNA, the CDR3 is TGTGCCTGGACCACAGGGGGCCGGGGTAAGACCCAGTACTTC. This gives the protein CAWTTGGRGKTQYF.